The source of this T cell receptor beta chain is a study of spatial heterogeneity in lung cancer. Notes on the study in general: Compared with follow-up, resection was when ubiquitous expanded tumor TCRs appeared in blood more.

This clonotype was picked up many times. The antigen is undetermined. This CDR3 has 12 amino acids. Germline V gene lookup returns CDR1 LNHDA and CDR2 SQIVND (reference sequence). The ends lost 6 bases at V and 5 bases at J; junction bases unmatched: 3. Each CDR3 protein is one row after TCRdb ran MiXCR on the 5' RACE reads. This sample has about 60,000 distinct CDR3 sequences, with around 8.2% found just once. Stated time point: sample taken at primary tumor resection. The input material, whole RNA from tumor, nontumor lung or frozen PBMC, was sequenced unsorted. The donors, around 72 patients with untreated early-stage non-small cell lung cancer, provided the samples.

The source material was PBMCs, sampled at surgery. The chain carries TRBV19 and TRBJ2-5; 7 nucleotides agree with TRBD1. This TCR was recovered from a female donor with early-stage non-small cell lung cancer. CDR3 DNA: TGTGCCAGTAGGGGACAGAAGGAGACCCAGTACTTC. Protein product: CASRGQKETQYF.